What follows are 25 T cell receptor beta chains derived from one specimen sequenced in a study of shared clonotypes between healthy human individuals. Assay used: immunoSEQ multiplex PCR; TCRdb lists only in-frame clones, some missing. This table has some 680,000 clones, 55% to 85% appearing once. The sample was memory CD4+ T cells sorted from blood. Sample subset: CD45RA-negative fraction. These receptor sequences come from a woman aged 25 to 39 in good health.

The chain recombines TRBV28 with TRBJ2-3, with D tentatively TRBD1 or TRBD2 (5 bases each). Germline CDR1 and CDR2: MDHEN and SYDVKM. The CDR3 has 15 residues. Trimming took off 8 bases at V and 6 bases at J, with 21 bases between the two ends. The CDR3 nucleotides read TGTGCCAGCCGGTCCCGGCATAGCGAGGGGGATACGCAGTATTTT. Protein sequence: CASRSRHSEGDTQYF.

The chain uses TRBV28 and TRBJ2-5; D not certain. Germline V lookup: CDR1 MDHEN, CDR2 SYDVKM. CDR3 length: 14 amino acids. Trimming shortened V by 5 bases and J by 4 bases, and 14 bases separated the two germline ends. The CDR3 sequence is CASSRYVGRETQYF. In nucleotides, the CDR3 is TGTGCCAGCAGTCGTTACGTGGGTCGAGAGACCCAGTACTTC.

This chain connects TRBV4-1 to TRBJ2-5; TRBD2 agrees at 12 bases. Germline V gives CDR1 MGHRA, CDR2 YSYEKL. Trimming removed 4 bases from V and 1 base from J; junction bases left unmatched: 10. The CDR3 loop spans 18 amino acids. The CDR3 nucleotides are TGCGCCAGCAGCCGAACGACTAGCGGGAGCTCCCTCCAAGAGACCCAGTACTTC. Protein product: CASSRTTSGSSLQETQYF.

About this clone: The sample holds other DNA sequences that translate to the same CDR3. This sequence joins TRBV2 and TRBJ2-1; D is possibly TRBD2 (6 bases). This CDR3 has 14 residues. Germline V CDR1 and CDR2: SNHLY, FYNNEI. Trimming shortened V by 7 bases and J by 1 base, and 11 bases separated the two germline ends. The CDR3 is CASTRLVSYNEQFF. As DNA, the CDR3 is TGTGCCAGCACCCGACTAGTGTCCTACAATGAGCAGTTCTTC. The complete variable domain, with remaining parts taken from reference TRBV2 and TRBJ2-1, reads EPEVTQTPSHQVTQMGQEVILRCVPISNHLYFYWYRQILGQKVEFLVSFYNNEISEKSEIFDDQFSVERPDGSNFTLKIRSTKLEDSAMYFCASTRLVSYNEQFFGPGTRLTVL.

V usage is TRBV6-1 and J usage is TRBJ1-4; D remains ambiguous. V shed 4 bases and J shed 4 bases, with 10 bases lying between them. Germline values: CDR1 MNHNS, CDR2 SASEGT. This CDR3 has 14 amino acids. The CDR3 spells CASSAVGINEKLFF. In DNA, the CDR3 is TGTGCCAGCAGTGCAGTAGGGATTAATGAAAAACTGTTTTTT.

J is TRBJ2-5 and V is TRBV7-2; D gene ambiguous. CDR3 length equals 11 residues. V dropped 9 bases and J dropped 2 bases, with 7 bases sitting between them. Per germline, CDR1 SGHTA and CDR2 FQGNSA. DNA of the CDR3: TGTGCCAGTTTGAAACAAGAGACCCAGTACTTC. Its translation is CASLKQETQYF. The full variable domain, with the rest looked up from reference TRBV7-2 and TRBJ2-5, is GAGVSQSPSNKVTEKGKDVELRCDPISGHTALYWYRQSLGQGLEFLIYFQGNSAPDKSGLPSDRFSAERTGGSVSTLTIQRTQQEDSAVYLCASLKQETQYFGPGTRLLVL.

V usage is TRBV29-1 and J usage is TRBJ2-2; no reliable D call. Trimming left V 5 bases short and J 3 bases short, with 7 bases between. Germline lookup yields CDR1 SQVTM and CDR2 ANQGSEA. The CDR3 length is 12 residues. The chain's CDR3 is CSVPSYTGELFF. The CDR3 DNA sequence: TGCAGCGTTCCCAGTTACACCGGGGAGCTGTTTTTT.

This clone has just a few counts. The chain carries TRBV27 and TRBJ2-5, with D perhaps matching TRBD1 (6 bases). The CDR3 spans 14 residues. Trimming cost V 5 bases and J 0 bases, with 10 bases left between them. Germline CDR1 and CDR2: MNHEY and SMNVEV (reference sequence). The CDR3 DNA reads TGTGCCAGCAGTGTGGGACACTACCAAGAGACCCAGTACTTC. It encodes CASSVGHYQETQYF.

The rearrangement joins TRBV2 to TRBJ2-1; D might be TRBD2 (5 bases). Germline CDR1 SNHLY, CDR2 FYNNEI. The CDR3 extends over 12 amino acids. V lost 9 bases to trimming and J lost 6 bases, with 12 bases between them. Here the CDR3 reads CARKLGSNEQFF. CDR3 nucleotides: TGTGCCAGGAAACTAGGAAGCAATGAGCAGTTCTTC.

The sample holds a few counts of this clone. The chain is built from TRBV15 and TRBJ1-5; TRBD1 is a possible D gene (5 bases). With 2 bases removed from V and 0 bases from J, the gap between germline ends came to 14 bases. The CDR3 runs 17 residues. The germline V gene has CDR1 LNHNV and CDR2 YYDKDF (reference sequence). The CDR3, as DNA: TGTGCCACCAGCAGAAGTGGGACGAGGCCTAGCAATCAGCCCCAGCATTTT. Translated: CATSRSGTRPSNQPQHF.

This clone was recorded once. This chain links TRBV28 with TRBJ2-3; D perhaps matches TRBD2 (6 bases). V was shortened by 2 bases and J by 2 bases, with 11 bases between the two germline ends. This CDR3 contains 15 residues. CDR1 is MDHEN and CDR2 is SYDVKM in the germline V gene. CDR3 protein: CASSLISGDTDTQYF. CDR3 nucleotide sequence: TGTGCCAGCAGTTTAATTAGCGGTGACACAGATACGCAGTATTTT.

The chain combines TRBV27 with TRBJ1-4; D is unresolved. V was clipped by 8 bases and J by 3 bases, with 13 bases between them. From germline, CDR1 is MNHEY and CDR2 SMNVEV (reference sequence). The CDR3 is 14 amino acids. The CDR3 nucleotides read TGTGCCAGCGCAGCTAGGAGGCCTAATGAAAAACTGTTTTTT. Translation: CASAARRPNEKLFF.

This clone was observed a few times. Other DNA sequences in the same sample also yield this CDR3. The CDR3 DNA follows: TGTGCCAGCAGCTTAGTCAGCGGGAGGGCCGAAAACGAGCAGTACTTC. Translation gives CASSLVSGRAENEQYF. The chain couples TRBV7-2 to TRBJ2-7; TRBD2 matches 10 bases. CDR3 length equals 16 residues. Trimming at V came to 1 base and at J to 5 bases, leaving 8 bases not matched to a gene. The germline gives CDR1 SGHTA, CDR2 FQGNSA.

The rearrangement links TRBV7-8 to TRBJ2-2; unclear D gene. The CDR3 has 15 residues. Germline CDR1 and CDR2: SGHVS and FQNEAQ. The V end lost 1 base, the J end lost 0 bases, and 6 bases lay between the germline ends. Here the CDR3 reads CASSLGSANTGELFF. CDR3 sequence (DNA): TGTGCCAGCAGCTTAGGCAGTGCGAACACCGGGGAGCTGTTTTTT. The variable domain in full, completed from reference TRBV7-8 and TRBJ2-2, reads GAGVSQSPRYKVAKRGQDVALRCDPISGHVSLFWYQQALGQGPEFLTYFQNEAQLDKSGLPSDRFFAERPEGSVSTLKIQRTQQEDSAVYLCASSLGSANTGELFFGEGSRLTVL.

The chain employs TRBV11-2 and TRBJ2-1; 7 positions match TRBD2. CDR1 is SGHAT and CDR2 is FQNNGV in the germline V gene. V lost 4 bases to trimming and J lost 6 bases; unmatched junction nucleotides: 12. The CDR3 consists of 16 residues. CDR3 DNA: TGTGCCAGCAGCTCCGTAGGGCGCAGCGGGGCCAATGAGCAGTTCTTC. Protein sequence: CASSSVGRSGANEQFF. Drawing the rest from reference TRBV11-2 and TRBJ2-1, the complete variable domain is EAGVAQSPRYKIIEKRQSVAFWCNPISGHATLYWYQQILGQGPKLLIQFQNNGVVDDSQLPKDRFSAERLKGVDSTLKIQPAKLEDSAVYLCASSSVGRSGANEQFFGPGTRLTVL.

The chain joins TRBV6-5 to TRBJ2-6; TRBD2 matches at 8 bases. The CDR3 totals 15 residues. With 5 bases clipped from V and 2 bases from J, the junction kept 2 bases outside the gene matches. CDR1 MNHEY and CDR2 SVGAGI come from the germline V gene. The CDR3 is CASSPGGAGANVLTF. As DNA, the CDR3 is TGTGCCAGCAGTCCCGGGGGGGCTGGGGCCAACGTCCTGACTTTC.

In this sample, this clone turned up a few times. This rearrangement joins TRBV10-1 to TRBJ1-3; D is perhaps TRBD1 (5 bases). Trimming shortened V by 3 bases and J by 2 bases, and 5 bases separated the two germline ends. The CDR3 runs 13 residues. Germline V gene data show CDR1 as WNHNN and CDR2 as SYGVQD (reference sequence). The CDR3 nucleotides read TGCGCCAGCAGTGAAGGGGCTGGAAACACCATATATTTT. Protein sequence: CASSEGAGNTIYF.

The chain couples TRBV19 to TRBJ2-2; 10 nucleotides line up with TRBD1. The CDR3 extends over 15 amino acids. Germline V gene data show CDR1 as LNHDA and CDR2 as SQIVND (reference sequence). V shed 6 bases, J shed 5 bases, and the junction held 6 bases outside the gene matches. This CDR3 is CASSTDRGHTGELFF. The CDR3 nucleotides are TGTGCCAGTAGCACAGACAGGGGGCATACCGGGGAGCTGTTTTTT. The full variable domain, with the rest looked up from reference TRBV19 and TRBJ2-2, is DGGITQSPKYLFRKEGQNVTLSCEQNLNHDAMYWYRQDPGQGLRLIYYSQIVNDFQKGDIAEGYSVSREKKESFPLTVTSAQKNPTAFYLCASSTDRGHTGELFFGEGSRLTVL.

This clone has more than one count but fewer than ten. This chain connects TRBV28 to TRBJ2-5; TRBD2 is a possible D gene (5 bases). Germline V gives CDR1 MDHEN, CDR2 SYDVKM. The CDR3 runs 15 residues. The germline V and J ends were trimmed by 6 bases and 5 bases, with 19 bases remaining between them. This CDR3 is CASSEYGPGWETQYF. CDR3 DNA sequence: TGTGCCAGCAGCGAATACGGCCCGGGATGGGAGACCCAGTACTTC.

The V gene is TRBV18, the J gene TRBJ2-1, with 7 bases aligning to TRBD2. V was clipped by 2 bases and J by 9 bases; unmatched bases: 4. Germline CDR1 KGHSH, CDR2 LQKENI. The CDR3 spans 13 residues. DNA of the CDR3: TGTGCCAGCTCACCAGGGGCGGGAGCTGAGCAGTTCTTC. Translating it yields CASSPGAGAEQFF.

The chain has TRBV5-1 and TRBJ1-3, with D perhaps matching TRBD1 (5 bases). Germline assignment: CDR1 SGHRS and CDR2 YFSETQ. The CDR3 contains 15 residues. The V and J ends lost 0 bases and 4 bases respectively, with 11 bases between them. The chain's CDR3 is CASSLAGSGGNTIYF. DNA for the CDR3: TGCGCCAGCAGCTTGGCCGGGTCAGGGGGAAACACCATATATTTT.

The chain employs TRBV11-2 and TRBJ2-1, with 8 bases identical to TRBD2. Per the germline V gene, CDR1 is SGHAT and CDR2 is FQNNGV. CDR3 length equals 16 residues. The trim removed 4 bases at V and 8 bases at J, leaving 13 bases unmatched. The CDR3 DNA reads TGTGCCAGCAGCTCGACCCGGACGGGAGGGGTCCATGAGCAGTTCTTC. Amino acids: CASSSTRTGGVHEQFF.

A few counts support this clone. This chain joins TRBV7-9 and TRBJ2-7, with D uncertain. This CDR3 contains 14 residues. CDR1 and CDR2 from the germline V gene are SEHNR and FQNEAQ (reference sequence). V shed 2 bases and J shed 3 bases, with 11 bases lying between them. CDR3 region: CASSLSHTGYEQYF. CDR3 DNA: TGTGCCAGCAGCTTATCGCACACCGGCTACGAGCAGTACTTC.

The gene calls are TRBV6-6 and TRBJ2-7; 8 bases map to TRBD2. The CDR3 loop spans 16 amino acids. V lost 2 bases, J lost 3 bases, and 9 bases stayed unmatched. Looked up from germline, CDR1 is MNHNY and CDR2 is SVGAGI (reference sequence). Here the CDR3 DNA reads TGTGCCAGCAGTTACGGGGGAGGGCGGGAGGACTACGAGCAGTACTTC. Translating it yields CASSYGGGREDYEQYF.

The chain's CDR3 is CASSLYRDRGDGGYTF. In DNA form, the CDR3 reads TGTGCCAGCAGTTTATATCGTGACAGGGGAGATGGTGGCTACACCTTC. V usage is TRBV27 and J usage is TRBJ1-2; the match to TRBD1 covers 8 bases. Trimming took 1 base from V and 7 from J; bases not matched to a gene: 11. CDR3 length equals 16 residues. Germline-derived CDR1 and CDR2 are MNHEY and SMNVEV (reference sequence).